These 17 T cell receptor beta chains came from one sample sequenced in a study of tumor-infiltrating lymphocytes in oesophageal squamous cell carcinoma. TCRdb reprocessed the PCR reads with MiXCR, giving one entry per CDR3 protein. The sample holds about 18,000 distinct CDR3 sequences, around two fifths seen once. The sample consisted of esophageal tumor tissue. The source of these receptors is a male donor with esophageal squamous cell carcinoma.

This clonotype was picked up one time. The V call is TRBV28, the J call TRBJ2-4, with 7 positions matching TRBD1. The germline gives CDR1 MDHEN, CDR2 SYDVKM. The CDR3 loop spans 15 amino acids. V shed 8 bases and J 5 bases; nucleotides not matched to a gene: 12. CDR3 loop: CASGTLRDSQNIQYF. The DNA for the CDR3 is TGTGCCAGCGGAACTCTCCGGGACAGCCAAAACATTCAGTACTTC. Looking up the rest from reference TRBV28 and TRBJ2-4 gives the full variable domain: DVKVTQSSRYLVKRTGEKVFLECVQDMDHENMFWYRQDPGLGLRLIYFSYDVKMKEKGDIPEGYSVSREKKERFSLILESASTNQTSMYLCASGTLRDSQNIQYFGAGTRLSVL.

This rearrangement joins TRBV28 to TRBJ1-2; D remains ambiguous. Trimming left V 10 bases short and J 3 bases short, with 9 bases between. Germline lookup yields CDR1 MDHEN and CDR2 SYDVKM. This CDR3 is built from 11 residues. Here the CDR3 reads CATGRDYGYTF. The CDR3 bases are TGTGCCACCGGACGGGACTATGGCTACACCTTC.

Remarks on this clonotype: Lacking the conserved final phenylalanine or tryptophan, this CDR3 likely reflects a read error. Because the CDR3's place on the DNA is in doubt, the DNA is left out and the CDR3 is given as listed by TCRdb. The rearrangement joins TRBV7-8 to TRBJ2-6; the D call in the table, TRBD2, was not verified against the DNA. CDR1 is SGHVS and CDR2 is FQNEAQ in the germline V gene. The CDR3 contains 14 residues when both ends are counted. CDR3 in amino acids: CASSLTASPLHFGN.

The genes are TRBV28 and TRBJ2-5, with TRBD2 identical over 8 bases. With 3 bases clipped from V and 11 bases from J, the junction kept 26 bases outside the gene matches. This CDR3 is 19 amino acids long. Germline CDR1 reads MDHEN; CDR2 reads SYDVKM. This chain's CDR3 is CASSFPRALSSGGYNEQYF. The CDR3 DNA reads TGTGCCAGCAGTTTCCCCCGGGCTCTTTCAAGCGGGGGCTACAATGAGCAGTACTTC.

This clonotype showed up just a few times. V usage is TRBV28 and J usage is TRBJ2-5; D remains ambiguous. The length of the CDR3 is 13 residues. The germline V gene has CDR1 MDHEN and CDR2 SYDVKM. V lost 2 bases to trimming and J lost 5 bases, with 9 bases between them. CDR3 nucleotide sequence: TGTGCCAGCAGTTTAGAAAGGGTCGAGACCCAGTACTTC. As protein: CASSLERVETQYF.

This clonotype occurred a few times. The chain uses TRBV18 and TRBJ2-4; TRBD2 might be the D (6 bases). The CDR3 runs 15 residues. Trimming removed 2 bases at V and 5 bases at J, with 13 bases between. The germline CDR1 and CDR2 sequences are KGHSH and LQKENI. The DNA of the CDR3 is TGTGCCAGCTCACCAATTACCGGGACTGAAAACATTCAGTACTTC. Its protein is CASSPITGTENIQYF.

The rearrangement joins TRBV6-8 to TRBJ2-1, with TRBD1 matching 8 bases. The CDR3 covers 15 residues. The V gene end was trimmed by 1 base and the J gene end by 7 bases; junction bases not matched to a gene: 6. Germline V lookup: CDR1 MNHGY, CDR2 SAAAGT. The CDR3 region is CASSYWRTGKNEQFF. The DNA for the CDR3 is TGTGCCAGCAGTTACTGGCGGACAGGGAAAAATGAGCAGTTCTTC.

V is TRBV7-3 and J is TRBJ2-5, with D maybe TRBD2 (5 bases). The CDR3 has 16 amino acids. CDR1 and CDR2 from the germline V gene are SGHTA and FQGTGA. V was clipped by 0 bases and J by 4 bases, with 15 bases between them. CDR3 nucleotides: TGTGCCAGCAGCTTAACGACGGCTAGCAGTCGAGAGACCCAGTACTTC. Translated: CASSLTTASSRETQYF.

The rearrangement uses TRBV12-3 or TRBV12-4 and TRBJ2-5; 10 bases line up with TRBD1. Matching the DNA end better, TRBJ2-1 makes the J call doubtful. This CDR3 contains 15 residues. In DNA, the CDR3 is TGTGCCAGCAGTGGTCAGGGACAGGGGATCAATGAGCAGTTCTTC. Translation gives CASSGQGQGINEQFF.

A note on this clonotype: One end of the junction fails to match germline, which may point to a read error. The rearrangement joins TRBV7-3 to TRBJ2-2; perhaps TRBD2 as D (5 bases). Per the germline V gene, CDR1 is SGHTA and CDR2 is FQGTGA. This CDR3 is 11 amino acids long. CDR3 in DNA: TGTGCCAGCGGATTGGCCGGGGAGCAGTTTTTT. Amino acids: CASGLAGEQFF.

This clonotype was seen repeatedly, ten times or more. The V gene is TRBV15, the J gene TRBJ1-1; D not certain. This CDR3 region has 16 residues. Germline CDR1 LNHNV, CDR2 YYDKDF (reference sequence). With 5 bases removed from V and 4 bases from J, the gap between germline ends came to 20 bases. The CDR3 DNA sequence: TGTGCCACCAGCCCCCTCCAAAGAGGGCCGGGCACTGAAGCTTTCTTT. It translates to CATSPLQRGPGTEAFF.

In its sample, this clonotype ranks as large (0.1 to 1%). The chain employs TRBV24-1 and TRBJ2-5, with TRBD1 matching 7 bases. The CDR3 runs 14 residues. V lost 4 bases to trimming and J lost 4 bases; unmatched junction nucleotides: 5. Germline CDR1 and CDR2: KGHDR and SFDVKD. The CDR3 spells CATSETGTVETQYF. CDR3 DNA: TGTGCCACCAGTGAGACCGGGACAGTAGAGACCCAGTACTTC.

The CDR3 spells CATSDSGLVRDTQYF. In nucleotides, the CDR3 is TGTGCCACCAGTGATTCAGGACTAGTCCGGGATACGCAGTATTTT. This chain uses TRBV24-1 with TRBJ2-3; TRBD2 matches at 7 bases. The CDR3 loop spans 15 amino acids. CDR1 and CDR2 (germline): KGHDR, SFDVKD. Trimming removed 2 bases from V and 6 bases from J; junction bases left unmatched: 7.

This clonotype has ten or more counts. In DNA, the CDR3 is TGTGCCAGCAGTTTTGCACCCCCAGGGCACAATGAGCAGTACTTC. Protein sequence: CASSFAPPGHNEQYF. This chain joins TRBV12-3 or TRBV12-4 and TRBJ2-7; D possibly corresponds to TRBD1 (5 bases). Trimming left V 3 bases short and J 7 bases short, with 19 bases between. The CDR3 spans 15 residues.

This sequence joins TRBV6-1 and TRBJ2-1; 7 bases map to TRBD2. V was clipped by 6 bases and J by 2 bases; unmatched bases: 13. The CDR3 has 17 amino acids. The germline CDR1 and CDR2 sequences are MNHNS and SASEGT. CDR3 residues: CASRYPGTTKTYNEQFF. The CDR3 region has the DNA TGTGCCAGCAGGTATCCCGGGACTACCAAAACCTACAATGAGCAGTTCTTC.

CDR3 sequence: CATSRDRGGYGYTF. The CDR3 region has the DNA TGTGCCACCAGCAGAGACAGGGGTGGCTATGGCTACACCTTC. The chain has TRBV15 and TRBJ1-2, with D possibly being TRBD1 (6 bases). V lost 0 bases to trimming and J lost 4 bases, with 9 bases between them. In germline, CDR1 is LNHNV, CDR2 YYDKDF (reference sequence). The CDR3 length is 14 residues.

This clonotype was seen many times. The chain links TRBV11-1 to TRBJ2-1; D is unclear. V lost 5 bases and J lost 0, with 8 bases in between. The CDR3 consists of 14 residues. Germline assignment: CDR1 SGHAT and CDR2 FQDESV (reference sequence). The CDR3 coding sequence is TGTGCCAGCAGCGCCGTAGGCTCCTACAATGAGCAGTTCTTC. Translated: CASSAVGSYNEQFF.